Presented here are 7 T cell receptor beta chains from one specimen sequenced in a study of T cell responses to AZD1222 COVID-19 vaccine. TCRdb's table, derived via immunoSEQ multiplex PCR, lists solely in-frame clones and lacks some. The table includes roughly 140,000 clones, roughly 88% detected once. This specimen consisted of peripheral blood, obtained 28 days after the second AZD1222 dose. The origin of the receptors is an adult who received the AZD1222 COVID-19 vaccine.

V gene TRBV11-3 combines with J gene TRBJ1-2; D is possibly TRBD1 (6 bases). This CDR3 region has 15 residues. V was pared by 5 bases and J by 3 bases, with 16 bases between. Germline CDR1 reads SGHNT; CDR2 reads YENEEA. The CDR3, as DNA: TGTGCCAGCAGCACACAGGGAGAGGGAGACTATGGCTACACCTTC. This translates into CASSTQGEGDYGYTF.

CDR3 loop: CASSEAGRANEKLFF. Written as DNA, the CDR3 is TGTGCCAGCAGTGAAGCGGGGAGGGCTAATGAAAAACTGTTTTTT. The V and J genes are TRBV2 and TRBJ1-4; D ambiguous. The CDR3 is made up of 15 amino acids. CDR1 and CDR2 (germline): SNHLY, FYNNEI. V was trimmed by 0 bases and J by 3 bases, leaving 8 bases between them.

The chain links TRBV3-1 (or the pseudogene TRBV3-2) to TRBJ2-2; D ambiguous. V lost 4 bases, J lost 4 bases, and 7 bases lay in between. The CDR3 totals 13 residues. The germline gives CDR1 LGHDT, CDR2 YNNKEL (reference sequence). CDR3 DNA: TGTGCCAGCAGCCCCTTGATCACCGGGGAGCTGTTTTTT. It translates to CASSPLITGELFF.

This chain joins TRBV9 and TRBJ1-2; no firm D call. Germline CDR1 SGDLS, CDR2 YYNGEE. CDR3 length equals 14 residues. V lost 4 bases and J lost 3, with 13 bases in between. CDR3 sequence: CASSPTPDDYGYTF. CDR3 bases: TGTGCCAGCAGCCCTACGCCAGACGACTATGGCTACACCTTC.

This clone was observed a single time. In nucleotides, the CDR3 is TGCGCCAGCAGCTTGGAATACAGTAATTCACCCCTCCACTTT. Amino acids: CASSLEYSNSPLHF. The chain recombines TRBV5-1 with TRBJ1-6; D gene unclear. Germline CDR1 and CDR2: SGHRS and YFSETQ. CDR3 length: 14 amino acids. V dropped 0 bases and J dropped 6 bases, with 7 bases sitting between them.

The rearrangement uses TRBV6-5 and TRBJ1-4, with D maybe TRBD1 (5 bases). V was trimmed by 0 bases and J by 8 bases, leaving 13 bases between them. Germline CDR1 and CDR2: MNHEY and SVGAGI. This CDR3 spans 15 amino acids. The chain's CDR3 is CASSYSGPGVEKLFF. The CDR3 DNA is TGTGCCAGCAGTTACTCGGGACCGGGGGTAGAAAAACTGTTTTTT.

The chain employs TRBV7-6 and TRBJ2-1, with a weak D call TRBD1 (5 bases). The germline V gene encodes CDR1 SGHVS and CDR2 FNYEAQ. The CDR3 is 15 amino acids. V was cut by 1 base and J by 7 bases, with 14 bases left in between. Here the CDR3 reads CASSLVMGPWNEQFF. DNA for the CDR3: TGTGCCAGCAGCTTAGTAATGGGGCCTTGGAATGAGCAGTTCTTC.